The 13 T cell receptor beta chains below were found in one sample sequenced in a study of T cells after yellow fever vaccination. A single record per CDR3 protein comes from TCRdb applying MiXCR to the 5' RACE reads. The table includes 500,000 to 650,000 distinct CDR3 sequences, roughly 12% detected once. Material: PBMCs, obtained on the day of the yellow fever booster vaccination. These receptors originate from a man between 25 and 39 years old who received the YFV17D yellow fever vaccine.

A few counts support this clonotype. This sequence joins TRBV5-4 and TRBJ2-3, with 8 bases aligning to TRBD2. V lost 3 bases and J lost 0; bases outside the gene matches: 6. Germline V lookup: CDR1 SGHNT, CDR2 YYREEE (reference sequence). This CDR3 is 16 amino acids long. CDR3 protein: CASSWKLAASTDTQYF. In DNA form, the CDR3 reads TGTGCCAGCAGCTGGAAACTAGCGGCTAGCACAGATACGCAGTATTTT.

The V call is TRBV19, the J call TRBJ2-5, with D perhaps TRBD1 or TRBD2 (6 bases each). Trimming cost V 5 bases and J 4 bases, with 11 bases left between them. Germline CDR1 and CDR2: LNHDA and SQIVND (reference sequence). This CDR3 is built from 13 residues. Written as DNA, the CDR3 is TGTGCCAGTAGTCAGGGGACTCGAGAGACCCAGTACTTC. It codes for CASSQGTRETQYF. Full variable domain (missing parts from reference TRBV19 and TRBJ2-5): DGGITQSPKYLFRKEGQNVTLSCEQNLNHDAMYWYRQDPGQGLRLIYYSQIVNDFQKGDIAEGYSVSREKKESFPLTVTSAQKNPTAFYLCASSQGTRETQYFGPGTRLLVL.

This clonotype showed up many times. The V gene is TRBV6-2 or TRBV6-3, the J gene TRBJ1-1; D uncertain. CDR1 is MNHEY, CDR2 SVGEGT, per germline. Trimming cost V 2 bases and J 1 base, with 8 bases left between them. This CDR3 region has 14 residues. The CDR3 region is CASSYLPTNTEAFF. The CDR3, as DNA: TGTGCCAGCAGTTACCTTCCAACGAACACTGAAGCTTTCTTT.

This clonotype was found many times. The gene calls are TRBV12-3 or TRBV12-4 and TRBJ1-5; D ambiguous. V lost 6 bases and J lost 4, with 19 bases in between. The CDR3 runs 16 residues. The CDR3: CASSYSFGGKNQPQHF. The CDR3 bases are TGTGCCAGCAGCTACTCATTCGGCGGGAAGAATCAGCCCCAGCATTTT.

V usage is TRBV5-1 and J usage is TRBJ1-1; D unresolved. The germline CDR1 and CDR2 sequences are SGHRS and YFSETQ. V shed 0 bases and J shed 5 bases, with 17 bases lying between them. The CDR3 contains 16 residues. The CDR3 is CASSLATNSRLTEAFF. CDR3 DNA: TGCGCCAGCAGCTTGGCCACAAACTCGCGTTTGACTGAAGCTTTCTTT.

This clonotype was picked up a small number of times. The CDR3 loop is CATSRTWEQGRTDTQYF. CDR3 DNA: TGTGCCACCAGCAGAACATGGGAACAGGGACGCACAGATACGCAGTATTTT. This chain joins TRBV15 and TRBJ2-3; the D gene is possibly TRBD1 (6 bases). The CDR3 is made up of 17 amino acids. V lost 2 bases to trimming and J lost 1 base, with 16 bases between them. The germline V gene encodes CDR1 LNHNV and CDR2 YYDKDF (reference sequence).

The chain links TRBV20-1 to TRBJ2-3; perhaps TRBD2 as D (6 bases). Germline V gives CDR1 DFQATT, CDR2 SNEGSKA (reference sequence). V was pared by 6 bases and J by 6 bases, with 13 bases between. The CDR3 runs 12 residues. CDR3 region: CSAVRGSDTQYF. CDR3 in DNA: TGCAGTGCAGTGCGGGGCTCGGATACGCAGTATTTT.

This clonotype was counted between two and nine times. The rearrangement uses TRBV7-8 and TRBJ2-3; unclear D gene. From germline, CDR1 is SGHVS and CDR2 FQNEAQ. V was clipped by 1 base and J by 0 bases, with 8 bases between them. The CDR3 contains 15 residues. The CDR3 is CASSLVLQSTDTQYF. Here the CDR3 DNA reads TGTGCCAGCAGCTTAGTACTACAGAGCACAGATACGCAGTATTTT.

The chain couples TRBV24-1 to TRBJ2-2; D gene unclear. V lost 3 bases to trimming and J lost 15 bases, with 16 bases between them. CDR3 length: 13 amino acids. The germline V gene encodes CDR1 KGHDR and CDR2 SFDVKD. The CDR3: CATSDPGLIEVFF. The CDR3 DNA sequence: TGTGCCACCAGTGATCCCGGCCTGATTGAGGTGTTTTTT.

This clonotype was seen a few times. This chain uses TRBV7-2 with TRBJ2-2; no definite D call. The V end lost 3 bases, the J end lost 8 bases, and 10 bases lay between the germline ends. Per germline, CDR1 SGHTA and CDR2 FQGNSA. This CDR3 contains 13 residues. CDR3 in amino acids: CASSFGRTGELFF. The DNA for the CDR3 is TGTGCCAGCAGCTTTGGACGTACTGGGGAGCTGTTTTTT.

CDR3 amino acids: CASSLEGTGGADTQYF. In DNA form, the CDR3 reads TGCGCCAGCAGCTTGGAAGGGACAGGTGGTGCAGATACGCAGTATTTT. The chain employs TRBV5-1 and TRBJ2-3, with 8 bases matching TRBD1. The CDR3 is made up of 16 amino acids. Germline V CDR1 and CDR2: SGHRS, YFSETQ. With V trimmed by 0 bases and J by 4 bases, 7 bases remained unmatched.

This clonotype was observed a handful of times. The rearrangement uses TRBV7-9 and TRBJ2-5, with 7 positions matching TRBD1. V lost 4 bases and J lost 9; bases outside the gene matches: 2. CDR1 is SEHNR, CDR2 FQNEAQ, per germline (reference sequence). The CDR3 covers 11 residues. DNA for the CDR3: TGTGCCAGCAGCTCAGGGGGATCCCAGTACTTC. It encodes CASSSGGSQYF.

The chain recombines TRBV11-2 with TRBJ2-1; the D call may be TRBD1 or TRBD2 (5 bases each). The CDR3 consists of 15 residues. In germline, CDR1 is SGHAT, CDR2 FQNNGV. V lost 2 bases and J 1 base, leaving 9 bases between the germline ends. The CDR3 DNA follows: TGTGCCAGCAGCTTACCGGGGACGTCCTACAATGAGCAGTTCTTC. As protein: CASSLPGTSYNEQFF.